The rows below give T cell receptor beta chains drawn from one sample of a study of T cell repertoires in cytomegalovirus infection. TCRdb re-analysed the reads in MiXCR, keeping a single row per CDR3 protein. The sample includes roughly 800,000 distinct CDR3 sequences, 29% of them seen just once. These receptors have no identified antigens. Here the sequenced sample was cultured CD8+ T cells from PBMCs, taken from culture after CMV antigen stimulation. Source of these receptors: a human donor in good health (CMV status not recorded). Some clones in this sample may be carry-over from other donors' samples. Each CDR3 is given without its conserved first and last residue. Each record gives: V gene, D gene, CDR3 protein. D genes are given only for firm matches.

v_gene: TRBV19; d_gene: NA; CDR3aa: ASSISRSGNTIY
v_gene: TRBV29-1; d_gene: NA; CDR3aa: SVETYRLKNTEAF
v_gene: TRBV7-9; d_gene: NA; CDR3aa: ASRGIRGQEGYEQY
v_gene: TRBV10-3; d_gene: NA; CDR3aa: ATRDPSLPQH
v_gene: TRBV5-1; d_gene: TRBD1; CDR3aa: ASSLERRGGYGYT
v_gene: TRBV28; d_gene: TRBD1; CDR3aa: ASSLSKTGGNTEAF
v_gene: TRBV12-3/TRBV12-4; d_gene: NA; CDR3aa: ASTQDSVQETQY
v_gene: TRBV12-3/TRBV12-4; d_gene: TRBD1; CDR3aa: ASSGTAYSNQPQH
v_gene: TRBV6-1; d_gene: TRBD2; CDR3aa: ASSEKRGNTGELF
v_gene: TRBV28; d_gene: TRBD2; CDR3aa: ASRMPSGAGELF
v_gene: TRBV7-6; d_gene: NA; CDR3aa: ASSPGGALWGDTQY
v_gene: TRBV15; d_gene: TRBD1; CDR3aa: ATSVTWVDRVVYEQY
v_gene: TRBV11-1; d_gene: NA; CDR3aa: ASTQRGDISNNEQF
v_gene: TRBV12-3/TRBV12-4; d_gene: NA; CDR3aa: ASSLVLRGVEPLH
v_gene: TRBV7-2; d_gene: TRBD1; CDR3aa: ASTQGTSPYQETQY
v_gene: TRBV25-1; d_gene: NA; CDR3aa: ASSPAAGQTTDTQY
v_gene: TRBV5-5; d_gene: TRBD1; CDR3aa: ASRSTGVESYNEQF
v_gene: TRBV7-9; d_gene: TRBD1; CDR3aa: ASSYRDRVRGYGYT
v_gene: TRBV7-2; d_gene: NA; CDR3aa: ASRLSSYNEQF
v_gene: TRBV27; d_gene: NA; CDR3aa: ASRRLQGGTEAF
v_gene: TRBV7-3; d_gene: NA; CDR3aa: ASSPKAVSSNEQF
v_gene: TRBV20-1; d_gene: NA; CDR3aa: SARNREDYGYT
v_gene: TRBV6-5; d_gene: NA; CDR3aa: ATLQGNEQF
v_gene: TRBV4-1; d_gene: NA; CDR3aa: ASSHGLQNTGELF
v_gene: TRBV7-6; d_gene: NA; CDR3aa: ASSPQPLGHEQF
v_gene: TRBV12-3/TRBV12-4; d_gene: NA; CDR3aa: ASSSTGPDTQY
v_gene: TRBV7-3; d_gene: NA; CDR3aa: ASSLTGQTGELF
v_gene: TRBV7-9; d_gene: NA; CDR3aa: ASSLAAFHDEQY
v_gene: TRBV5-8; d_gene: NA; CDR3aa: ASTWGGFGYGYT
v_gene: TRBV10-3; d_gene: NA; CDR3aa: AILGTETNYGYT
v_gene: TRBV7-2; d_gene: NA; CDR3aa: ASSLALRGGANVLT
v_gene: TRBV19; d_gene: TRBD2; CDR3aa: ASTASGSVQETQY
v_gene: TRBV6-6; d_gene: NA; CDR3aa: ASSFGNTPGELF
v_gene: TRBV12-3/TRBV12-4; d_gene: NA; CDR3aa: ASSWESRNQPQH
v_gene: TRBV19; d_gene: TRBD1; CDR3aa: ASSARTGGQPQH
v_gene: TRBV27; d_gene: NA; CDR3aa: ASSPTGSGYT
v_gene: TRBV29-1; d_gene: NA; CDR3aa: SVEVRGAHGANVLT
v_gene: TRBV28; d_gene: NA; CDR3aa: ASSRTQGTDMQY
v_gene: TRBV5-8; d_gene: NA; CDR3aa: ASSLAVGGVSYEQY
v_gene: TRBV19; d_gene: TRBD1; CDR3aa: ASITISGQGNTEAF
v_gene: TRBV12-3/TRBV12-4; d_gene: TRBD2; CDR3aa: ASSSGFLAGGPPGTDTQY
v_gene: TRBV6-2/TRBV6-3; d_gene: NA; CDR3aa: ASSWSSSDTQETQY